The rows below give T cell receptor beta chains drawn from one sample of a study of T cells in Graves' hyperthyroidism and ophthalmopathy. TCRdb analysed the multiplex PCR reads with MiXCR anew, one entry per CDR3 protein. The sample lists approximately 370,000 distinct CDR3 sequences, about a sixth seen once, with roughly a third in the top ten. The specimen was blood. The receptors were sampled from a woman aged 30 to 39 with Graves' hyperthyroidism that later progressed to Graves' ophthalmopathy. The CDR3 runs from the conserved cysteine through the conserved F or W.

j_gene: TRBJ1-1
v_gene: TRBV6-5
CDR3aa: CASSYGDRHTSEAFF

j_gene: TRBJ2-7
v_gene: TRBV7-8
CDR3aa: CASTTEGGGLYEQYF

j_gene: TRBJ2-1
v_gene: TRBV6-2/TRBV6-3
CDR3aa: CASSYSSGSRIYNEQFF

j_gene: TRBJ2-7
v_gene: TRBV6-1
CDR3aa: CASSDRGVGQYF

j_gene: TRBJ1-1
v_gene: TRBV30
CDR3aa: CAWSLDRNTEAFF

j_gene: TRBJ1-1
v_gene: TRBV6-2/TRBV6-3
CDR3aa: CASSYAVMNTEAFF

j_gene: TRBJ2-7
v_gene: TRBV3-1
CDR3aa: CASTSKGGEQYF

j_gene: TRBJ2-7
v_gene: TRBV5-1
CDR3aa: CASSTGQGNVVEQYF

j_gene: TRBJ2-3
v_gene: TRBV10-2
CDR3aa: CASSDGRGGFTDTQYF

j_gene: TRBJ2-5
v_gene: TRBV4-1
CDR3aa: CASSQVLKETRYF